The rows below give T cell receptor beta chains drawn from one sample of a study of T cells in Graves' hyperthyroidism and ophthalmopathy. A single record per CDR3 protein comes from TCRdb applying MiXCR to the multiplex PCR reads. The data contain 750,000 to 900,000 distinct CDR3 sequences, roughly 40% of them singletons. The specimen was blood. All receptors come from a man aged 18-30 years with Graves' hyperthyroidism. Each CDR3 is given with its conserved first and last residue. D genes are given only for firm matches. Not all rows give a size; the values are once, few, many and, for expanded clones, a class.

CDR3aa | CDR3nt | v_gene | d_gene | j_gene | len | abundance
CASSLQGGSHEQYF | TGTGCCAGCAGCCTTCAGGGGGGTAGCCACGAGCAGTACTTC | TRBV7-3 | - | TRBJ2-7 | 14 | -
CASSLPGGPETQYF | TGCGCCAGCAGCCTACCGGGGGGGCCTGAGACCCAGTACTTC | TRBV25-1 | TRBD2 | TRBJ2-5 | 14 | -
CASSHPRGQYQETQYF | TGCGCCAGCAGCCACCCGCGGGGGCAGTACCAAGAGACCCAGTACTTC | TRBV4-1 | - | TRBJ2-5 | 16 | -
CSVGTGGHAQPQHF | TGCAGCGTAGGGACAGGCGGGCATGCTCAGCCCCAGCATTTT | TRBV29-1 | TRBD1 | TRBJ1-5 | 14 | many
CASSLITGGAGELFF | TGTGCCAGTAGCTTGATAACAGGTGGGGCCGGGGAGCTGTTTTTT | TRBV5-4 | - | TRBJ2-2 | 15 | few
CASSRDSPNSGANVLTF | TGTGCCAGCAGCCGGGACAGCCCTAACTCTGGGGCCAACGTCCTGACTTTC | TRBV12-3/TRBV12-4 | TRBD1 | TRBJ2-6 | 17 | -
CASSEAAAPNTEAFF | TGTGCCAGCAGTGAAGCCGCAGCCCCGAACACTGAAGCTTTCTTT | TRBV6-1 | - | TRBJ1-1 | 15 | -
CATSDWGLAEGSGELFF | TGTGCCACCAGTGACTGGGGACTAGCGGAAGGATCCGGGGAGCTGTTTTTT | TRBV24-1 | TRBD2 | TRBJ2-2 | 17 | -
CATTTPSGNTEAFF | TGTGCCACCACTACACCCTCAGGGAACACTGAAGCTTTCTTT | TRBV10-3 | - | TRBJ1-1 | 14 | few
CASSFSGSSYGYTF | TGTGCCAGCAGCTTTTCCGGGTCCAGCTATGGCTACACCTTC | TRBV5-6 | - | TRBJ1-2 | 14 | few
CSAIGGGPETQYF | TGCAGTGCCATAGGGGGGGGGCCGGAGACCCAGTACTTC | TRBV20-1 | - | TRBJ2-5 | 13 | -
CASSLDGRVNTEAFF | TGTGCCAGCAGTTTAGACGGCCGTGTGAACACTGAAGCTTTCTTT | TRBV12-3/TRBV12-4 | - | TRBJ1-1 | 15 | many
CASSHWDSEDTIYF | TGTGCCAGCAGCCATTGGGATTCAGAGGACACCATATATTTT | TRBV5-6 | - | TRBJ1-3 | 14 | -
CASRAGVSGANVLTF | TGTGCCAGTAGGGCCGGGGTCTCCGGGGCCAACGTCCTGACTTTC | TRBV19 | - | TRBJ2-6 | 15 | many
CASSYRPQGETEAFF | TGTGCCAGCAGTTACCGACCACAGGGGGAAACTGAAGCTTTCTTT | TRBV7-2 | TRBD1 | TRBJ1-1 | 15 | once
CSVEDTQGYEQYF | TGCAGCGTTGAAGATACACAGGGATACGAGCAGTACTTC | TRBV29-1 | - | TRBJ2-7 | 13 | many
CASSLDGTPTYEQYF | TGCGCCAGCAGCTTGGATGGGACACCGACCTACGAGCAGTACTTC | TRBV5-1 | - | TRBJ2-7 | 15 | -
CASSPDGGHAHYEQYF | TGTGCCAGCAGCCCGGATGGCGGCCACGCCCATTACGAGCAGTACTTC | TRBV7-9 | - | TRBJ2-7 | 16 | -
CASSQLTESPLHF | TGTGCCAGCAGCCAACTGACGGAATCACCCCTCCACTTT | TRBV7-3 | - | TRBJ1-6 | 13 | -
CASSLNFGRWGNYGYTF | TGTGCCAGCAGTTTGAACTTTGGTCGATGGGGTAACTATGGCTACACCTTC | TRBV24-1 | - | TRBJ1-2 | 17 | -
CASRIDRQRTEAFF | TGTGCCAGCAGGATTGACAGGCAGAGAACTGAAGCTTTCTTT | TRBV25-1 | - | TRBJ1-1 | 14 | many
CASSYSRTGGYEQYF | TGTGCCAGCAGTTACTCGCGGACAGGGGGCTACGAGCAGTACTTC | TRBV6-5 | TRBD1 | TRBJ2-7 | 15 | -
CSQVPRTEAFF | TGCAGCCAAGTCCCAAGAACTGAAGCTTTCTTT | TRBV29-1 | - | TRBJ1-1 | 11 | once
CASKSRTANTGELFF | TGTGCCAGCAAGAGCCGGACCGCGAACACCGGGGAGCTGTTTTTT | TRBV2 | - | TRBJ2-2 | 15 | many
CSVAVRGGTNEKLFF | TGCAGCGTTGCGGTTAGGGGTGGCACTAATGAAAAACTGTTTTTT | TRBV29-1 | - | TRBJ1-4 | 15 | -
CASSLGYGGETQYF | TGCGCCAGCAGCTTGGGATATGGAGGAGAGACCCAGTACTTC | TRBV5-1 | - | TRBJ2-5 | 14 | few